This TCR beta chain emerged from a study of shared clonotypes between healthy human individuals. V lost 7 bases and J lost 2; bases outside the gene matches: 7. Germline CDR1 and CDR2: SNHLY and FYNNEI. The CDR3 consists of 14 residues. The study, taken as a whole, reports: Sharing across a handful of donors was seen in 4% to 5% of naive CD4 clonotypes.

Assay execution took place at the deep level. Measured with immunoSEQ multiplex PCR; TCRdb has only the in-frame clones, and not every one. The sample carries 800,000 to 950,000 clones, about 97% recorded once. Positive CCR7 selection of CD45RO-negative cells yielded the naive CD8 cells, and terminally differentiated effector memory CD45RA+ cells were excluded. As concerns this clone: What it recognizes is unknown.

This clonotype was obtained from a man aged 25 to 45 in good health. The rearrangement links TRBV2 to TRBJ2-7; 8 positions match TRBD2. Sequences were obtained from naive CD8+ T cells sorted from blood. CDR3 sequence (DNA): TGTGCCAGCATTGGTAGCGGGGTTACCTACGAGCAGTACTTC. Amino acid sequence: CASIGSGVTYEQYF.